This T cell receptor beta chain originates from a study of post-analysis software for immune sequencing data (dated by TCRdb to between 2014 and 2017). With respect to the entire study: Relapsing-remitting, secondary progressive and progressive-relapsing multiple sclerosis were recorded as disease courses, and subtype annotation was lacking for some patients. A subset of samples was prepared in parallel using single-end sample barcoding, then pooled and co-amplified after Illumina adapter ligation. The multiple sclerosis patient repertoires were compared with some twelve previously published healthy control repertoires from donors aged 6 to 25 years.

This clonotype was detected only a few times. The antigen it binds to is not known. Base qualities are not provided; no much larger clone lies one nucleotide away. The investigation overall reported the following: The control group was slightly older than the multiple sclerosis patient group. Direct clustering with F measure showed strong co-clustering of samples prepared in the same batch, prompting a batch-effect correction. Compared with controls, multiple sclerosis patients had significantly lower normalized Chao1 diversity, a finding suggesting substantial peripheral T-cell clonal expansion. Significantly higher frequencies in patients than in controls were found for about five TRBV segments, including TRBV5-6, TRBV5-1 and TRBV20-1.

The CDR3 spans 13 residues, from the cysteine through the phenylalanine. CDR3 DNA only is kept here, 39 bases in frame from base 1. V is pruned by 3 bases and J by 6 bases, leaving 4 bases of the junction without a gene match. The germline V gene (reference sequence) specifies SGHNT as CDR1 and YYREEE as CDR2. Receptor libraries were prepared by PCR. For sequencing, an Illumina HiSeq 2500 was employed. To reduce PCR and sequencing biases, unique molecular identifiers were built into the TCR beta cDNA libraries. About 500,000 cDNA molecules were obtained for every 1 to 10 million input T cells, so each molecule roughly corresponded to one T cell. The patient libraries were prepared and sequenced with the same protocol used for the earlier healthy control dataset. Within a given batch, samples were prepared together, multiplexed and sequenced on the same HiSeq lane. Per the original workflow: Raw barcoded reads were processed with MIGEC, and single-read molecular identifier groups were discarded before consensus assembly and CDR3 extraction. Clonotype tables were post-analysed with VDJtools, and diversity was normalized by down-sampling all datasets to the smallest sample size. To correct batch-related cross-sample contamination, repertoire overlap clustering matched CDR3 amino acid sequences but not nucleotide sequences. Through fastp at Q25 and MiXCR, TCRdb rebuilt clones from the public reads, retaining in-frame beta chains. Every distinct CDR3 protein forms one entry, paired with its most common genes and DNA. Clone size and V and J calls follow TCRdb, not the original study. This sample lists some 690,000 distinct CDR3 sequences; 55% to 70% were detected once. Together, the top ten hold about 11% of the sample.

To demonstrate the VDJtools post-analysis software, TCR beta repertoires were profiled from the peripheral blood of roughly 14 young patients with multiple sclerosis. Multiple sclerosis patients were children and adolescents aged about 6 to 17 years. The receptor chain draws on TRBV5-4 and TRBJ2-5; a stretch of 8 junction bases matches TRBD2. Sequences were obtained from blood. The clonotype was recovered from a girl aged 2-10 years with multiple sclerosis. Here is the DNA: TGTGCCAGCAGCTATTCTAGCGGGCAGACCCAGTACTTC. Protein translation: CASSYSSGQTQYF. Outside the CDR3, residues come from the reference TRBV5-4 and TRBJ2-5 proteins, so the full variable domain is: ETGVTQSPTHLIKTRGQQVTLRCSSQSGHNTVSWYQQALGQGPQFIFQYYREEENGRGNFPPRFSGLQFPNYSSELNVNALELDDSALYLCASSYSSGQTQYFGPGTRLLVL.